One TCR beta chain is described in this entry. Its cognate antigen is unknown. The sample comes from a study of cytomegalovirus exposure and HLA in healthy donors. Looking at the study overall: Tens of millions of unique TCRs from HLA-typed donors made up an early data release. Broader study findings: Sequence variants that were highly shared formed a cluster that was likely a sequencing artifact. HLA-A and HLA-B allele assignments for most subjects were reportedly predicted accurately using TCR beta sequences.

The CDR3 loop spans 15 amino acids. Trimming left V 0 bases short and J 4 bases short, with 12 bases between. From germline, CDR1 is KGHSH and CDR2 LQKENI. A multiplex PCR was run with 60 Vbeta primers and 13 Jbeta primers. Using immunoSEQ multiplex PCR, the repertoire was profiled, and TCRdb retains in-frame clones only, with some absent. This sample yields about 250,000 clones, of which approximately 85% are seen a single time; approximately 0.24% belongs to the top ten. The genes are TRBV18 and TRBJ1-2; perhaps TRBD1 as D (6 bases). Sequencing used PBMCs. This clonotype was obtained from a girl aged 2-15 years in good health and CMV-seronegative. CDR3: CASSPPGAFRYGYTF. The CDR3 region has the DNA TGTGCCAGCTCACCACCGGGGGCGTTCCGCTATGGCTACACCTTC.